A single sample gave rise to the 21 T cell receptor beta chains below, sequenced in a study of cytomegalovirus exposure and HLA in healthy donors. The PCR was carried out with 60 Vbeta primers and 13 Jbeta primers. The protocol was immunoSEQ multiplex PCR, while the TCRdb copy is restricted to in-frame clones and leaves out a portion. The repertoire has roughly 80,000 clones, 70% to 80% of them found once; the top ten carry around 3.5%. The material sequenced was PBMCs. Every receptor here comes from a man aged 35 to 55 in good health and CMV-seronegative.

The chain uses TRBV30 and TRBJ1-3; D uncertain. Germline V CDR1 and CDR2: GTSNPN, SVGIG (reference sequence). This CDR3 has 12 amino acids. V lost 3 bases and J 0 bases, leaving 3 bases between the germline ends. CDR3 bases: TGTGCCTGGAGCATCTCTGGAAACACCATATATTTT. Translating gives CAWSISGNTIYF.

CDR3 in amino acids: CAWSGLAGVYEQYF. In DNA, the CDR3 is TGTGCCTGGAGTGGACTAGCGGGGGTGTACGAGCAGTACTTC. This chain uses TRBV30 with TRBJ2-7, with 12 bases lining up with TRBD2. V was clipped by 1 base and J by 4 bases; unmatched bases: 2. Germline V gives CDR1 GTSNPN, CDR2 SVGIG (reference sequence). This CDR3 has 14 amino acids.

The chain links TRBV10-3 to TRBJ2-7; D is possibly TRBD2 (6 bases). The V end was cut by 6 bases, the J end by 0 bases, with 18 bases between. The germline CDR1 and CDR2 sequences are ENHRY and SYGVKD. The CDR3 totals 16 residues. CDR3 loop: CAIRNQNRDFSYEQYF. CDR3 DNA: TGTGCCATCAGGAATCAGAACCGGGACTTCTCCTACGAGCAGTACTTC.

V usage is TRBV4-3 and J usage is TRBJ2-4; TRBD1 matches at 8 bases. The CDR3 sequence is 16 residues long. Germline-derived CDR1 and CDR2 are LGHNA and YSLEER. V lost 4 bases and J lost 3; bases outside the gene matches: 8. This CDR3 is CASSPAQGAYKNIQYF. CDR3 in DNA: TGCGCCAGCAGCCCCGCGCAGGGGGCGTACAAAAACATTCAGTACTTC.

This chain connects TRBV7-2 to TRBJ1-6; D is perhaps TRBD1 (6 bases). The V gene's germline CDR1 is SGHTA and CDR2 FQGNSA. The V end lost 3 bases, the J end lost 11 bases, and 17 bases lay between the germline ends. CDR3 length: 15 residues. The DNA of the CDR3 is TGTGCCAGCAGCTTTGCCGGGGTTCAGGGGACACCCCTCCACTTT. Translating it yields CASSFAGVQGTPLHF.

The V and J genes are TRBV6-6 and TRBJ2-5; D remains ambiguous. V lost 7 bases and J lost 4, with 7 bases in between. This CDR3 contains 11 residues. From germline, CDR1 is MNHNY and CDR2 SVGAGI (reference sequence). CDR3 bases: TGTGCCAGCAAAACGAGAGAGACCCAGTACTTC. Translation gives CASKTRETQYF.

The chain uses TRBV30 and TRBJ2-2, with 10 positions matching TRBD2. The CDR3 is made up of 15 amino acids. V lost 4 bases, J lost 5 bases, and 7 bases stayed unmatched. Looked up from germline, CDR1 is GTSNPN and CDR2 is SVGIG (reference sequence). The chain's CDR3 is CAWTSGGGGTGELFF. The CDR3 DNA reads TGTGCCTGGACTAGCGGGGGAGGTGGGACCGGGGAGCTGTTTTTT. The full variable domain, completed using reference TRBV30 and TRBJ2-2, is SQTIHQWPATLVQPVGSPLSLECTVEGTSNPNLYWYRQAAGRGLQLLFYSVGIGQISSEVPQNLSASRPQDRQFILSSKKLLLSDSGFYLCAWTSGGGGTGELFFGEGSRLTVL.

The CDR3 nucleotides are TGCGCCAGCAGCCCACTAGGACGAACTAATGAAAAACTGTTTTTT. It specifies CASSPLGRTNEKLFF. The genes are TRBV4-1 and TRBJ1-4; D call uncertain. Germline CDR1 and CDR2: MGHRA and YSYEKL. V lost 4 bases and J 1 base, leaving 10 bases between the germline ends. This CDR3 region has 15 residues.

The J gene is TRBJ1-6, the V gene TRBV11-3; D gene uncertain. The CDR3 spans 15 residues. Looked up from germline, CDR1 is SGHNT and CDR2 is YENEEA. Trimming took off 5 bases at V and 6 bases at J, with 14 bases between the two ends. The CDR3, as DNA: TGTGCCAGCAGCCTTTACGGGATACCTAATTCACCCCTCCACTTT. As protein: CASSLYGIPNSPLHF.

This sequence joins TRBV21-1 and TRBJ1-6. TRBV21-1 has pseudogene status. CDR3 size: 15 residues. The CDR3 DNA reads TGTGCCAGCAGCAAAACGGGGATCGACCGAACACCCCTCCACTTT. This gives the protein CASSKTGIDRTPLHF.

This clone has just a few counts. The chain recombines TRBV6-6 with TRBJ2-7, with D perhaps TRBD1 (6 bases). CDR1 is MNHNY and CDR2 is SVGAGI in the germline V gene (reference sequence). V was trimmed by 0 bases and J by 3 bases, leaving 9 bases between them. This CDR3 is 14 amino acids long. The CDR3 is CASSYSGQLYEQYF. The CDR3 DNA reads TGTGCCAGCAGTTACTCGGGACAACTCTACGAGCAGTACTTC.

The rearrangement links TRBV7-6 to TRBJ2-7, with TRBD1 matching over 9 bases. Per germline, CDR1 SGHVS and CDR2 FNYEAQ. This CDR3 has 16 residues. V lost 1 base, J lost 3 bases, and 7 bases stayed unmatched. The CDR3 nucleotides read TGTGCCAGCAGCTTAGTTTTAGAGGGACAGGGCTACGAGCAGTACTTC. Translating it yields CASSLVLEGQGYEQYF.

The genes are TRBV19 and TRBJ2-1, with 8 bases matching TRBD1. CDR1 LNHDA and CDR2 SQIVND come from the germline V gene (reference sequence). The CDR3 is made up of 15 amino acids. The V gene end was trimmed by 6 bases and the J gene end by 4 bases; junction bases not matched to a gene: 8. This chain's CDR3 is CASRRGRDRYNEQFF. The DNA for the CDR3 is TGTGCCAGTAGACGAGGCCGGGACAGGTACAATGAGCAGTTCTTC. Combining the CDR3 with reference TRBV19 and TRBJ2-1 gives the whole variable domain DGGITQSPKYLFRKEGQNVTLSCEQNLNHDAMYWYRQDPGQGLRLIYYSQIVNDFQKGDIAEGYSVSREKKESFPLTVTSAQKNPTAFYLCASRRGRDRYNEQFFGPGTRLTVL.

V usage is TRBV6-5 and J usage is TRBJ1-3, with 8 bases aligning to TRBD1. The CDR3 is 14 amino acids. The ends lost 5 bases at V and 2 bases at J; junction bases unmatched: 2. Looked up from germline, CDR1 is MNHEY and CDR2 is SVGAGI. CDR3 in DNA: TGTGCCAGCAGTATGACAGGGGCTGGAAACACCATATATTTT. It translates to CASSMTGAGNTIYF.

J is TRBJ1-4 and V is TRBV5-1; TRBD1 aligns across 8 bases. CDR3 length equals 14 residues. CDR1 and CDR2 (germline): SGHRS, YFSETQ. The trim removed 4 bases at V and 3 bases at J, leaving 2 bases unmatched. CDR3 region: CASSEQGANEKLFF. CDR3 DNA sequence: TGCGCCAGCAGCGAACAGGGGGCTAATGAAAAACTGTTTTTT. Combining the CDR3 with reference TRBV5-1 and TRBJ1-4 gives the whole variable domain KAGVTQTPRYLIKTRGQQVTLSCSPISGHRSVSWYQQTPGQGLQFLFEYFSETQRNKGNFPGRFSGRQFSNSRSEMNVSTLELGDSALYLCASSEQGANEKLFFGSGTQLSVL.

The CDR3 DNA reads as TGTGCCAGCAGCTGGGACAGGGGAAGGTTATCCCAGTACTTC. Amino acids: CASSWDRGRLSQYF. The gene calls are TRBV11-2 and TRBJ2-5; TRBD1 matches 10 bases. The CDR3 has 14 amino acids. Trimming cost V 4 bases and J 9 bases; bases outside gene matches: 8. Germline assignment: CDR1 SGHAT and CDR2 FQNNGV.

The chain joins TRBV28 to TRBJ2-7; 8 positions match TRBD2. After removal of 9 bases from V and 3 bases from J, the junction contained 13 bases not matched to a gene. Germline V CDR1 and CDR2: MDHEN, SYDVKM. The CDR3 has 15 residues. The CDR3 bases are TGTGCCAGTCAAGCGCCGGGGGGGCTAGGCTACGAGCAGTACTTC. Its translation is CASQAPGGLGYEQYF.

The chain joins TRBV5-1 to TRBJ2-7; tentatively, D is TRBD2 (5 bases). Germline assignment: CDR1 SGHRS and CDR2 YFSETQ. This CDR3 is built from 12 residues. The ends were cut back, 0 bases at V and 7 bases at J, with 8 bases in the middle. CDR3 in amino acids: CASSLEGSEQYF. The CDR3 coding sequence is TGCGCCAGCAGCTTGGAAGGGAGTGAGCAGTACTTC.

The V gene is TRBV27, the J gene TRBJ2-5, with D maybe TRBD2 (5 bases). This CDR3 region has 12 residues. V lost 6 bases to trimming and J lost 6 bases, with 11 bases between them. In germline, CDR1 is MNHEY, CDR2 SMNVEV (reference sequence). This CDR3 is CASRTRGKTQYF. The CDR3 region has the DNA TGTGCCAGCAGGACACGGGGAAAGACCCAGTACTTC.

This clone was detected only a few times. This sequence joins TRBV4-2 and TRBJ2-7, with TRBD2 matching 8 bases. The CDR3 is 13 amino acids. The trim removed 2 bases at V and 5 bases at J, leaving 2 bases unmatched. Germline values: CDR1 LGHNA, CDR2 YNFKEQ. CDR3 sequence: CASSQPGGDEQYF. Written as DNA, the CDR3 is TGTGCCAGCAGCCAACCCGGGGGGGACGAGCAGTACTTC.

V usage is TRBV29-1 and J usage is TRBJ2-1; 11 positions agree with TRBD1. V shed 8 bases, J shed 8 bases, and the junction held 8 bases outside the gene matches. Germline V gene data show CDR1 as SQVTM and CDR2 as ANQGSEA. CDR3 length: 13 residues. CDR3 coding DNA: TGCAGCTTAGGGGGACAGGGGGTTCATGAGCAGTTCTTC. Translating it yields CSLGGQGVHEQFF.